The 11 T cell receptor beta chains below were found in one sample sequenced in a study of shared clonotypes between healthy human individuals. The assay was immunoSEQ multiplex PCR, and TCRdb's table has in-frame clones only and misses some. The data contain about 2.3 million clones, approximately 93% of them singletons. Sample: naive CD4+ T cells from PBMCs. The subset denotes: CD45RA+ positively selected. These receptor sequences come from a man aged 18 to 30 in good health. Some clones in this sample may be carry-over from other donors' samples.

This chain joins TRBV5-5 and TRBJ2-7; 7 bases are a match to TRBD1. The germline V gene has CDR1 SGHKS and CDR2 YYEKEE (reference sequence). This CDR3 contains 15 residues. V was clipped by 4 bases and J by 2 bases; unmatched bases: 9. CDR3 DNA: TGTGCCAGCAGCCTCTTGGACAGGCACCCCTACGAGCAGTACTTC. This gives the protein CASSLLDRHPYEQYF.

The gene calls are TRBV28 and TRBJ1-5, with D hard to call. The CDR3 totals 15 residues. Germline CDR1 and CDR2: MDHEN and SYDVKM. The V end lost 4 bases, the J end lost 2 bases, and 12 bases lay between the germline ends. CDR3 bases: TGTGCCAGCAGTTCGGGCTTAAGGGGCAATCAGCCCCAGCATTTT. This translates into CASSSGLRGNQPQHF.

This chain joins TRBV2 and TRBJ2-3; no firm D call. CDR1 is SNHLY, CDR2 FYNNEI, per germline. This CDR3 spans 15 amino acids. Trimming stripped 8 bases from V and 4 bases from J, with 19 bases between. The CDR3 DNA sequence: TGTGCCAGCTCCGAGTCACGCTCAGGACCAGATACGCAGTATTTT. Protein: CASSESRSGPDTQYF.

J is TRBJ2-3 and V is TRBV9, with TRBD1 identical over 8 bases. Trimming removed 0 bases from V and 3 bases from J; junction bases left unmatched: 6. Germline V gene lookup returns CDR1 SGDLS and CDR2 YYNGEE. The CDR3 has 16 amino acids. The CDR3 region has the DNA TGTGCCAGCAGCGTAGGGACAGGGTTGAGGACAGATACGCAGTATTTT. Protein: CASSVGTGLRTDTQYF.

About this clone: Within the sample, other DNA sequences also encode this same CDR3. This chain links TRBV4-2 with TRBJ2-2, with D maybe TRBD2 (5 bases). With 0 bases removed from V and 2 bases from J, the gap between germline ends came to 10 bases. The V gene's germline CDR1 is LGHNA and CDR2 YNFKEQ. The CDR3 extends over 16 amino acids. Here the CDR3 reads CASSQEGGLNTGELFF. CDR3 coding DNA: TGTGCCAGCAGCCAAGAAGGAGGACTTAACACCGGGGAGCTGTTTTTT.

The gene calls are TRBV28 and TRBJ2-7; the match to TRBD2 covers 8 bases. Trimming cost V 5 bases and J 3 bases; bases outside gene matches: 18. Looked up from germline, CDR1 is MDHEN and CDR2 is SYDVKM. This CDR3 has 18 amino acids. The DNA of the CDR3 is TGTGCCAGCAGTGGCTACCTCCCTCGGGGGGGAGGACGCTACGAGCAGTACTTC. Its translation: CASSGYLPRGGGRYEQYF.

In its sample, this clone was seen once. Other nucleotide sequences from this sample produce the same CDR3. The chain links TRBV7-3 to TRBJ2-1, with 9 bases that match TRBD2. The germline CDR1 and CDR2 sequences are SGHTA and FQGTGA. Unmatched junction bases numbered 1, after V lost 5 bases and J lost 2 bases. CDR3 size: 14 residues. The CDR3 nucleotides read TGTGCCAGCAGCCTAGCGGGAACCTACAATGAGCAGTTCTTC. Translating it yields CASSLAGTYNEQFF.

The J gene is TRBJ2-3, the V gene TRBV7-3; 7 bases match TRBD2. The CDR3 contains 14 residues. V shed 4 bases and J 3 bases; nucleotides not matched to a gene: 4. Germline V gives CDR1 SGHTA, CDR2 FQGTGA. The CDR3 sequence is CASSSLGGTDTQYF. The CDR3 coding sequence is TGTGCCAGCAGCTCACTGGGGGGGACAGATACGCAGTATTTT.

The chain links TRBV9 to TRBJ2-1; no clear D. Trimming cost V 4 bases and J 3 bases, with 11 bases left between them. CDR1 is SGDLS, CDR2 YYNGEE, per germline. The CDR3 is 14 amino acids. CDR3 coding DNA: TGTGCCAGCAGCCTCGAAGGGCTCTACAATGAGCAGTTCTTC. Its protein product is CASSLEGLYNEQFF.

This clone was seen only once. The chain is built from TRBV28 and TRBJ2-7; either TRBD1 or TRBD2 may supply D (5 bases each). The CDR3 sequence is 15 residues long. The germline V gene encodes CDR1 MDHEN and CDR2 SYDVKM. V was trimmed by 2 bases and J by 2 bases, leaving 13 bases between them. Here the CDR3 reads CASSLGGGPTYEQYF. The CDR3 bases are TGTGCCAGCAGTTTAGGGGGTGGTCCCACCTACGAGCAGTACTTC.

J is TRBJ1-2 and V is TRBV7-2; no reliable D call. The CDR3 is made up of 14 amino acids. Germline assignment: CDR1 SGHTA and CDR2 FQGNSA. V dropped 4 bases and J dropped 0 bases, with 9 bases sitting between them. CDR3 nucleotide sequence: TGTGCCAGCAGCTACGTCCAGGCTAACTATGGCTACACCTTC. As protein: CASSYVQANYGYTF. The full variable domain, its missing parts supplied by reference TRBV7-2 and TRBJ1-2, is GAGVSQSPSNKVTEKGKDVELRCDPISGHTALYWYRQSLGQGLEFLIYFQGNSAPDKSGLPSDRFSAERTGGSVSTLTIQRTQQEDSAVYLCASSYVQANYGYTFGSGTRLTVV.